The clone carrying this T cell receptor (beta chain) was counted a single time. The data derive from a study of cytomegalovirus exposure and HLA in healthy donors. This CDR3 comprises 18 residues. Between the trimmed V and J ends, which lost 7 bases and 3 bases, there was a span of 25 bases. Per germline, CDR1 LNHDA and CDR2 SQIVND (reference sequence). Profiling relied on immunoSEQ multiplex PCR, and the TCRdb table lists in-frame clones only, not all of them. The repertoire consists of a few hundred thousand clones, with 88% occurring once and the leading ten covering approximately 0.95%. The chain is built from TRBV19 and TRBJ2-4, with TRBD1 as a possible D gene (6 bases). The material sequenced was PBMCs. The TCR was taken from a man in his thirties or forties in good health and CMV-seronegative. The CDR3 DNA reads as TGTGCCAGTATGAGGGTACAAGAAGGGAGAGGGGGCAAAAACATTCAGTACTTC. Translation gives CASMRVQEGRGGKNIQYF.